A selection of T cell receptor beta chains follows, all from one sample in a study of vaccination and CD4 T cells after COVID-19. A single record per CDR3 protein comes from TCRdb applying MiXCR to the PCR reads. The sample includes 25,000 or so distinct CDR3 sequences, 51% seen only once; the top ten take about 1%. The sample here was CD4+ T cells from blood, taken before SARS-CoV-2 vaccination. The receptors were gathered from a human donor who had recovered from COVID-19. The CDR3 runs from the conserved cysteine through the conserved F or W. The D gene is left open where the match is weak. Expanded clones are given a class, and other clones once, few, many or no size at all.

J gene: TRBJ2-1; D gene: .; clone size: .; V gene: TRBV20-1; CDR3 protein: CSARDARNEQFF; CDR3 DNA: TGCAGTGCTAGAGATGCTCGCAATGAGCAGTTCTTC
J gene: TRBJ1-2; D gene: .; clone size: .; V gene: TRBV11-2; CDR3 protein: CASSEHSNYGYTF; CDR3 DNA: TGTGCCAGCAGCGAGCATTCTAACTATGGCTACACCTTC
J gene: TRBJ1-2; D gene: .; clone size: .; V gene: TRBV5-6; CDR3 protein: CASSLNSFYGYTF; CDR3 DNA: TGTGCCAGCAGCTTAAACAGTTTCTATGGCTACACCTTC
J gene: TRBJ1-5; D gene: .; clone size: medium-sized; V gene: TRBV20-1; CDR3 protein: CSSKGQGYQPQHF; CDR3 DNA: TGCAGTTCCAAGGGACAAGGTTATCAGCCCCAGCATTTT
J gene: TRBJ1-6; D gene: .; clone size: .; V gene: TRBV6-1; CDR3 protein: CASRTTTGISPLHF; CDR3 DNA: TGTGCCAGCAGGACGACTACAGGGATTTCACCCCTCCACTTT
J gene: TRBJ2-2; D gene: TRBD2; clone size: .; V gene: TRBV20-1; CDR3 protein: CSASLLAGDLNTGELFF; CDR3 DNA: TGCAGTGCTTCCTTACTAGCGGGAGACCTCAACACCGGGGAGCTGTTTTTT
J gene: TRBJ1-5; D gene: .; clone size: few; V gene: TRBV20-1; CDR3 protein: CSAIQGGGQPQHF; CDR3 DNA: TGCAGTGCTATCCAGGGTGGGGGACAGCCCCAGCATTTT
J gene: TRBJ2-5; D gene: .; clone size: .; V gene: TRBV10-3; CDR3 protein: CAISDSSFGQETQYF; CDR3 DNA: TGTGCCATCAGTGACTCGTCTTTCGGTCAAGAGACCCAGTACTTC
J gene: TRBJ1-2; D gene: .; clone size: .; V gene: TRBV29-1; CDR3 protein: CSAGGAGNYGYTF; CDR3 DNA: TGCAGCGCCGGGGGCGCAGGCAACTATGGCTACACCTTC
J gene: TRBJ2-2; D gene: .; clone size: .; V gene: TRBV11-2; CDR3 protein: CASSWDIANTGELFF; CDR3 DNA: TGTGCCAGCAGCTGGGACATCGCGAACACCGGGGAGCTGTTTTTT
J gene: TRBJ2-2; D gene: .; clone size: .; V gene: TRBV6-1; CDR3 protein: CASSETGNTGELFF; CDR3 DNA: TGTGCCAGCAGTGAAACGGGCAACACCGGGGAGCTGTTTTTT
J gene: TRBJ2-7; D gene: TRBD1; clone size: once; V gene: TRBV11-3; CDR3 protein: CASSFRTGEQYF; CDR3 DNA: TGTGCCAGCAGCTTTCGGACAGGCGAGCAGTACTTC
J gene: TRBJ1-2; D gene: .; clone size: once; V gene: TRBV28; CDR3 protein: CASSLDACIYGYTF; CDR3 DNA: TGTGCCAGCAGCCTCGACGCGTGCATCTATGGCTACACCTTC
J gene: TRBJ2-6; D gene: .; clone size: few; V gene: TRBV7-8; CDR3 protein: CASSLASGANVLTF; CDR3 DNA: TGTGCCAGCAGCTTAGCGAGCGGGGCCAACGTCCTGACTTTC
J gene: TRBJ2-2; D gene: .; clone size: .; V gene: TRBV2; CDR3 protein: CASSVKPGGPGELFF; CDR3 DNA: TGTGCCAGCAGTGTCAAACCAGGGGGGCCCGGGGAGCTGTTTTTT
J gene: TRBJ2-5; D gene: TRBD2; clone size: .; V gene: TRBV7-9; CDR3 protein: CASSSRLAGEGETQYF; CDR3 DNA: TGTGCCAGCAGCTCACGACTAGCGGGAGAGGGAGAGACCCAGTACTTC
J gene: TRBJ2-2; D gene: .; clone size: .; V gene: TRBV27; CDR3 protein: CASSSHPGSSRTGELFF; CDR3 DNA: TGTGCCAGCAGTTCGCATCCGGGAAGTTCGCGAACCGGGGAGCTGTTTTTT
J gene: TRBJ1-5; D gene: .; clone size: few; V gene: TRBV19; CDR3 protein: CASSISPANQPQHF; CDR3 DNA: TGTGCCAGTAGTATAAGCCCAGCAAATCAGCCCCAGCATTTT
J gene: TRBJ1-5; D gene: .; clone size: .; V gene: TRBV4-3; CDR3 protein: CASSQDVRAGNQPQHF; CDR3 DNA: TGCGCCAGCAGCCAAGATGTCCGGGCAGGGAATCAGCCCCAGCATTTT
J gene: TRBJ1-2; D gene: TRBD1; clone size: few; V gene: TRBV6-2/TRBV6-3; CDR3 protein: CASSWGQTTNYGYTF; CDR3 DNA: TGTGCCAGCAGCTGGGGACAGACGACTAACTATGGCTACACCTTC
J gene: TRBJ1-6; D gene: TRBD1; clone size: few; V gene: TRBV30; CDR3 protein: CAWSRGGRSYNSPLHF; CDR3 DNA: TGTGCCTGGAGCAGGGGGGGCCGCTCCTATAATTCACCCCTCCACTTT
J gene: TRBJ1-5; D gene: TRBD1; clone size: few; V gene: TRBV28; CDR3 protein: CASSKQGGSSNQPQHF; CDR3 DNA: TGTGCCAGCAGCAAACAGGGGGGGAGTAGCAATCAGCCCCAGCATTTT
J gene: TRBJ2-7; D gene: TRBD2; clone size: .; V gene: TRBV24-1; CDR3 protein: CATSDLGLAGEHYEQYF; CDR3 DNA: TGTGCCACCAGTGATTTGGGACTAGCGGGAGAACACTACGAGCAGTACTTC
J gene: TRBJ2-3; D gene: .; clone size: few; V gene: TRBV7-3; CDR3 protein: CASSLIWSRGTDTQYF; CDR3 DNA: TGTGCCAGCAGCTTAATTTGGTCGCGGGGCACAGATACGCAGTATTTT
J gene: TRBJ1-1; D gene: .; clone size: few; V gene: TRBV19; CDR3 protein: CASSGTANTEAFF; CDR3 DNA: TGTGCCAGTAGCGGGACCGCGAACACTGAAGCTTTCTTT
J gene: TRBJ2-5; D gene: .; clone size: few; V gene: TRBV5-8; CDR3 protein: CASSLIAGGQDLRTQYF; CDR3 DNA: TGTGCCAGCAGCCTAATTGCGGGGGGACAGGACCTTAGGACCCAGTACTTC
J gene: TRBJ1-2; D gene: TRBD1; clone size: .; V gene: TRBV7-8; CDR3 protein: CASSSNRGRGYGYTF; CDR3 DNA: TGTGCCAGCAGCTCAAACAGGGGGCGCGGCTATGGCTACACCTTC
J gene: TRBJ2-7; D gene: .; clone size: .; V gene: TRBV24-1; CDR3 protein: CATSDRGYGQYF; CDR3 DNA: TGTGCCACCAGTGACCGAGGGTACGGGCAGTACTTC
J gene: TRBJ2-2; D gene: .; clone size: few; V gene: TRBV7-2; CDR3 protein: CASSSGTRTGELFF; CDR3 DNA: TGTGCCAGCAGCTCCGGGACCCGCACCGGGGAGCTGTTTTTT
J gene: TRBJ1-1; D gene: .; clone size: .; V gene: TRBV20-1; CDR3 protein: CSARPQFIRDPSFRKAFF; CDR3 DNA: TGCAGTGCTAGACCGCAATTTATCCGGGACCCCTCTTTTCGAAAAGCTTTCTTT
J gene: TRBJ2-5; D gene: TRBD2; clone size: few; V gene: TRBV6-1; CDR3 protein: CASSEYGTSGQETQYF; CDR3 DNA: TGTGCCAGCAGTGAATATGGGACTAGCGGACAAGAGACCCAGTACTTC
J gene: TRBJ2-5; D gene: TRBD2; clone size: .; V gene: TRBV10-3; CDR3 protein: CAIRGTSRQGETQYF; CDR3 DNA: TGTGCCATCAGGGGGACTAGCCGACAAGGAGAGACCCAGTACTTC
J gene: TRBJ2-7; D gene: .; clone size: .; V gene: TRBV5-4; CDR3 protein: CASSHLDSSYEQYF; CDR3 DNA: TGTGCCAGCAGCCACCTGGACAGCTCCTACGAGCAGTACTTC